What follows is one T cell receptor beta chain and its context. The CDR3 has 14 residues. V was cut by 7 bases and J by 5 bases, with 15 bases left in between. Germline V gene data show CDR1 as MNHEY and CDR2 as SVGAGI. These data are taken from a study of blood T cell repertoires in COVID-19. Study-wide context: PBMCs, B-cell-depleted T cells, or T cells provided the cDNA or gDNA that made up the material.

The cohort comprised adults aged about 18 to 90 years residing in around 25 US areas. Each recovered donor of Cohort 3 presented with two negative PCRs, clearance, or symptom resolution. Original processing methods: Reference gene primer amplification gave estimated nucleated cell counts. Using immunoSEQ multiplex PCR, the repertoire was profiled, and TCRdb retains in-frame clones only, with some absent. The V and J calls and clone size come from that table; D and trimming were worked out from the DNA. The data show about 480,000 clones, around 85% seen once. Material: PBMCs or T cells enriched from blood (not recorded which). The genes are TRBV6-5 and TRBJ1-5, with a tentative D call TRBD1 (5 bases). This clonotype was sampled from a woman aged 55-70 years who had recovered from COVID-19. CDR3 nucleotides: TGTGCCAGCAACGTAAGACAGATTGATCAGCCCCAGCATTTT. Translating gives CASNVRQIDQPQHF.